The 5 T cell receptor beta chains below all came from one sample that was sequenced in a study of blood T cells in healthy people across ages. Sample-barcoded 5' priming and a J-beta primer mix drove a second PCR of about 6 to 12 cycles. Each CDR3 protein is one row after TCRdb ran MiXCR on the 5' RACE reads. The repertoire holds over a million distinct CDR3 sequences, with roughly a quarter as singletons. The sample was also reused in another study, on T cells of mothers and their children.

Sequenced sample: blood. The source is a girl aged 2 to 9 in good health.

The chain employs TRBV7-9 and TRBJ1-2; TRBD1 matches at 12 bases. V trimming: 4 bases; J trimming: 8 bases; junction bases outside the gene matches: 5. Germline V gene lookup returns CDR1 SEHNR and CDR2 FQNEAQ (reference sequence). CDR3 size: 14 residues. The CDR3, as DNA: TGTGCCAGCAGCTCGGGACAGGGGGCCCGAGGCTACACCTTC. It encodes CASSSGQGARGYTF.

The CDR3 nucleotides are TGCGCCAGCAGCCATGACAGGGGACTAGAACCAGATACGCAGTATTTT. Translated: CASSHDRGLEPDTQYF. J is TRBJ2-3 and V is TRBV4-1, with D perhaps given as TRBD1 or TRBD2 (8 bases each). The CDR3 covers 16 residues. Germline loops: CDR1 MGHRA, CDR2 YSYEKL. The V and J ends lost 3 bases and 4 bases respectively, with 17 bases between them.

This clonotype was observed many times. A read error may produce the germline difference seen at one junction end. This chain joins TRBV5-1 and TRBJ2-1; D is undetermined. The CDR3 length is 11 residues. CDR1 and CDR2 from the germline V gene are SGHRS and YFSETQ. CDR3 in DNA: TGTGCCAGCAGCGCCAACAATGAGCAGTTCTTC. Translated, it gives CASSANNEQFF.

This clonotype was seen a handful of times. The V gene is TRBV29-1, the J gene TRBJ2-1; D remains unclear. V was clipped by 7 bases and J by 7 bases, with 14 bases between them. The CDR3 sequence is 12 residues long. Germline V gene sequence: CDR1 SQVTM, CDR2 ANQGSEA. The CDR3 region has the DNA TGCAGCGCTGGGCTCTTCCCGAATGAGCAGTTCTTC. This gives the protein CSAGLFPNEQFF.

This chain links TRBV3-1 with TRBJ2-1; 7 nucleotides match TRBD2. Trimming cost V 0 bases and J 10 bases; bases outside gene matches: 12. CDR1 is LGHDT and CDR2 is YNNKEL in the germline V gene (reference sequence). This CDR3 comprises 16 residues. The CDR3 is CASSQDRDYLGWEQFF. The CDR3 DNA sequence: TGTGCCAGCAGCCAAGATCGGGACTACCTCGGATGGGAGCAGTTCTTC.